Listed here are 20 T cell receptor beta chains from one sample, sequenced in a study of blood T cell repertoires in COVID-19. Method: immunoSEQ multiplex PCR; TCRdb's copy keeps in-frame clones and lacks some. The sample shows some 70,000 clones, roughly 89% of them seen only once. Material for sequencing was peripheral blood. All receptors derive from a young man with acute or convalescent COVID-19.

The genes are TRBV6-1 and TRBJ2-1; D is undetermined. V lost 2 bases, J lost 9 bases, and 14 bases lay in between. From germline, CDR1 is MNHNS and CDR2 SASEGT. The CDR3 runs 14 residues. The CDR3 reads CASSERSKRSEQFF. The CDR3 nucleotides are TGTGCCAGCAGTGAACGCTCAAAACGTAGTGAGCAGTTCTTC.

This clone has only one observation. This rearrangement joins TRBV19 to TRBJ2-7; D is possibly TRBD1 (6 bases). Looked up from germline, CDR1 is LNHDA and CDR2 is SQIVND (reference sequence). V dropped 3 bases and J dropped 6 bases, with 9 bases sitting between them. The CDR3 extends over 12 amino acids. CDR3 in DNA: TGTGCCAGTAGTATCGGGACAAGCGAGCAGTACTTC. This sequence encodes CASSIGTSEQYF.

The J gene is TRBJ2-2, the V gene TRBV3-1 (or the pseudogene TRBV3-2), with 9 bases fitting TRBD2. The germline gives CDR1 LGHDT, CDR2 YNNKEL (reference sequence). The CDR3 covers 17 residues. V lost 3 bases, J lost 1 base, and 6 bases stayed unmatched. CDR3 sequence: CASSHGVAGENTGELFF. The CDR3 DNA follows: TGTGCCAGCAGCCATGGCGTAGCGGGAGAGAACACCGGGGAGCTGTTTTTT.

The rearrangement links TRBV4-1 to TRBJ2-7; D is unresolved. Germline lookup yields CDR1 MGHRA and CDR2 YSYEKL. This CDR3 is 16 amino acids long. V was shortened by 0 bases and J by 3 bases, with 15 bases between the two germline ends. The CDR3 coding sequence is TGCGCCAGCAGCCAAGATATCGTGCTTTCGCGCTACGAGCAGTACTTC. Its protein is CASSQDIVLSRYEQYF.

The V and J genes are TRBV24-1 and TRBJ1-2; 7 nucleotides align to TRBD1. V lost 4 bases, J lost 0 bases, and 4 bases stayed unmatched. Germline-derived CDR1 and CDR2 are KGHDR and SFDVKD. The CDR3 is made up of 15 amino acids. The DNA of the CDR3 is TGTGCCACCAGTGACCCCGGGACAGCTAACTATGGCTACACCTTC. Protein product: CATSDPGTANYGYTF.

The CDR3 protein is CASSWVGEVNSPLHF. The CDR3 nucleotides read TGCGCCAGCAGCTGGGTGGGTGAGGTTAATTCACCCCTCCACTTT. V usage is TRBV5-1 and J usage is TRBJ1-6; D is unclear. Germline lookup yields CDR1 SGHRS and CDR2 YFSETQ. Trimming removed 3 bases at V and 6 bases at J, with 13 bases between. The CDR3 contains 15 residues.

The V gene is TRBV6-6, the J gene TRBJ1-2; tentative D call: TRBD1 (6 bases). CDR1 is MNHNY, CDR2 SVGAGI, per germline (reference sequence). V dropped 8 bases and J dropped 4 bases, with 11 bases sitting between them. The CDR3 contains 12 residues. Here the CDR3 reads CASRDMVYGYTF. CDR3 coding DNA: TGTGCCAGCCGGGACATGGTCTATGGCTACACCTTC.

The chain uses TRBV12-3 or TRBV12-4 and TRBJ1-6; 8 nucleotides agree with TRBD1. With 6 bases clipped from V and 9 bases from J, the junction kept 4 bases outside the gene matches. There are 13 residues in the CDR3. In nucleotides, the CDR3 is TGTGCCAGCAGGCCAGGGGGCTTTTCACCCCTCCACTTT. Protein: CASRPGGFSPLHF.

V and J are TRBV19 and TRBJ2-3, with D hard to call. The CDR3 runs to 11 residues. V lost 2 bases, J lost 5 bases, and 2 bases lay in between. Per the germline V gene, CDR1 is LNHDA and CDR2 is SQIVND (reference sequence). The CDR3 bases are TGTGCCAGTAGTATACAAGATACGCAGTATTTT. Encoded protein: CASSIQDTQYF.

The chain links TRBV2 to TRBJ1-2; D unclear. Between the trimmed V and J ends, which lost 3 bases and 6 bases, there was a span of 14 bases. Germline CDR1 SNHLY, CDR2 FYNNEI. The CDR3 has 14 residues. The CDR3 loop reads CASSETLPTDGYTF. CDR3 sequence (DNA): TGTGCCAGCAGTGAGACTCTACCAACGGATGGCTACACCTTC.

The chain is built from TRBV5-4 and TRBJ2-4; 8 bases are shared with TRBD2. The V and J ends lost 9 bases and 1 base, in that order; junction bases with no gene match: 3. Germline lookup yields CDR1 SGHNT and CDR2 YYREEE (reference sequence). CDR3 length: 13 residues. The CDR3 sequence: CATTGGAKNIQYF. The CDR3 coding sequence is TGTGCCACCACGGGGGGGGCCAAAAACATTCAGTACTTC.

In DNA form, the CDR3 reads TGTGCCAGCTCACCTGGCGGACAGGGCCCTAGGCAGCCCCAGCATTTT. Amino acids: CASSPGGQGPRQPQHF. The V and J genes are TRBV18 and TRBJ1-5; 8 positions match TRBD1. Looked up from germline, CDR1 is KGHSH and CDR2 is LQKENI. V shed 3 bases and J 7 bases; nucleotides not matched to a gene: 11. The CDR3 consists of 16 residues.

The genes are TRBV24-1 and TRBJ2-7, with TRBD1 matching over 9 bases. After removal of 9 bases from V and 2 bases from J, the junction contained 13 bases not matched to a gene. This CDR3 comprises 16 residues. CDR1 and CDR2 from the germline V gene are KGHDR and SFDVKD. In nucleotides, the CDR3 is TGTGCCACCCCAGAATTGACCGGGACAGGGCCCTACGAGCAGTACTTC. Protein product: CATPELTGTGPYEQYF.

The CDR3 sequence is CASSLARLATSTDTQYF. CDR3 DNA: TGTGCCAGCAGCTTAGCGCGACTAGCGACTAGCACAGATACGCAGTATTTT. V gene TRBV7-6 combines with J gene TRBJ2-3; 8 positions match TRBD2. Germline V gene data show CDR1 as SGHVS and CDR2 as FNYEAQ. The CDR3 loop spans 17 amino acids. Trimming removed 0 bases from V and 0 bases from J; junction bases left unmatched: 5.

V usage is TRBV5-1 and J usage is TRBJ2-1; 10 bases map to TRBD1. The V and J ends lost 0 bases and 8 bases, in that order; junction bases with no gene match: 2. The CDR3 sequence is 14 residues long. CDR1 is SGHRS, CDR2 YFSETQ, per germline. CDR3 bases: TGCGCCAGCAGCTTGGGACAGGGGGCCGATGAGCAGTTCTTC. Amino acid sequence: CASSLGQGADEQFF.

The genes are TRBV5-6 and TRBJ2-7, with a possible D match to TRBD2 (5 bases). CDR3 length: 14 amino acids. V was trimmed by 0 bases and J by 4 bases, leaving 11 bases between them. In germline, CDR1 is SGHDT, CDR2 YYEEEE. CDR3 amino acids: CASSLVGDSYEQYF. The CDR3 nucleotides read TGTGCCAGCAGCTTGGTCGGGGATAGTTACGAGCAGTACTTC.

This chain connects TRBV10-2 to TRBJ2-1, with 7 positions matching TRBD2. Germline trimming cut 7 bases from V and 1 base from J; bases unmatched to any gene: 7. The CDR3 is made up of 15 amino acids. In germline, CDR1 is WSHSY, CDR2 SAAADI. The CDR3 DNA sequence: TGCGCCAGCACAAACGCGGGAGCTTCCTACAATGAGCAGTTCTTC. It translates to CASTNAGASYNEQFF.

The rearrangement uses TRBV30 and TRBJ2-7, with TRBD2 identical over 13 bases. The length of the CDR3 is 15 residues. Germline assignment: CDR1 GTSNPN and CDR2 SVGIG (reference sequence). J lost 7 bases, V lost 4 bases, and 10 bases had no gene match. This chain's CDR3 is CAWKEGLLAGGEQYF. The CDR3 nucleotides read TGTGCCTGGAAGGAGGGGCTACTAGCGGGAGGGGAGCAGTACTTC.

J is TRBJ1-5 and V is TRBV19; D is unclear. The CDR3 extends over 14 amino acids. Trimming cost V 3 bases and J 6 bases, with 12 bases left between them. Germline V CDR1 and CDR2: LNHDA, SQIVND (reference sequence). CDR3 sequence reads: CASSIGKSGQPQHF. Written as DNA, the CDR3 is TGTGCCAGTAGTATCGGGAAGTCCGGTCAGCCCCAGCATTTT.

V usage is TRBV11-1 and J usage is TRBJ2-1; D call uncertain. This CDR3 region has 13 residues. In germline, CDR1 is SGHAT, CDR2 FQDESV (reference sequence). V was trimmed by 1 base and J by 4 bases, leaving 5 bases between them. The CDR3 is CASSLGLYNEQFF. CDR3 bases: TGTGCCAGCAGCTTAGGACTTTACAATGAGCAGTTCTTC.